The 5 T cell receptor beta chains below come from one sample, sequenced in a study of blood T cell repertoires in COVID-19. Clones were sequenced by immunoSEQ multiplex PCR, and TCRdb holds only the in-frame ones, with some missing. The sample carries under 200,000 clones, around nine tenths recorded once. The source material was peripheral blood. These receptors were obtained from a man aged 40-55 years with active or convalescent COVID-19.

This chain uses TRBV25-1 with TRBJ1-6; D may be TRBD1 (6 bases). V was cut by 5 bases and J by 8 bases, with 10 bases left in between. The germline V gene has CDR1 MGHDK and CDR2 SYGVNS. The CDR3 runs 13 residues. CDR3 sequence (DNA): TGTGCCAGCAGTCAGGGGTTATATTCACCCCTCCACTTT. This translates into CASSQGLYSPLHF.

V gene TRBV11-1 combines with J gene TRBJ2-5; no reliable D call. This CDR3 comprises 16 residues. In germline, CDR1 is SGHAT, CDR2 FQDESV (reference sequence). V lost 2 bases, J lost 1 base, and 14 bases lay in between. The CDR3 DNA reads as TGTGCCAGCAGCTTACCTGCTAGTTCGATCCAAGAGACCCAGTACTTC. It translates to CASSLPASSIQETQYF.

The chain has TRBV6-6 and TRBJ2-7; 8 bases map to TRBD1. The CDR3 is 15 amino acids. In germline, CDR1 is MNHNY, CDR2 SVGAGI (reference sequence). The V and J ends lost 2 bases and 3 bases, in that order; junction bases with no gene match: 6. CDR3: CASSYRTGRSYEQYF. CDR3 nucleotides: TGTGCCAGCAGTTACAGGACAGGGAGAAGCTACGAGCAGTACTTC.

This clone was detected only a few times. This chain joins TRBV10-2 and TRBJ2-2, with 14 bases identical to TRBD2. V shed 8 bases, J shed 7 bases, and the junction held 6 bases outside the gene matches. The CDR3 extends over 15 amino acids. Germline values: CDR1 WSHSY, CDR2 SAAADI. The chain's CDR3 is CASRLAGGQIGELFF. CDR3 DNA sequence: TGCGCCAGCCGACTAGCGGGAGGGCAAATCGGGGAGCTGTTTTTT.

The chain recombines TRBV5-4 with TRBJ2-7; 8 bases are a match to TRBD1. This CDR3 contains 14 residues. The germline gives CDR1 SGHNT, CDR2 YYREEE (reference sequence). The junction had 5 bases not matched to a gene; V was cut back by 3 bases and J by 3 bases. The CDR3 DNA follows: TGTGCCAGCAGCTCTGGGACAGGCGTCTACGAGCAGTACTTC. Residues: CASSSGTGVYEQYF.